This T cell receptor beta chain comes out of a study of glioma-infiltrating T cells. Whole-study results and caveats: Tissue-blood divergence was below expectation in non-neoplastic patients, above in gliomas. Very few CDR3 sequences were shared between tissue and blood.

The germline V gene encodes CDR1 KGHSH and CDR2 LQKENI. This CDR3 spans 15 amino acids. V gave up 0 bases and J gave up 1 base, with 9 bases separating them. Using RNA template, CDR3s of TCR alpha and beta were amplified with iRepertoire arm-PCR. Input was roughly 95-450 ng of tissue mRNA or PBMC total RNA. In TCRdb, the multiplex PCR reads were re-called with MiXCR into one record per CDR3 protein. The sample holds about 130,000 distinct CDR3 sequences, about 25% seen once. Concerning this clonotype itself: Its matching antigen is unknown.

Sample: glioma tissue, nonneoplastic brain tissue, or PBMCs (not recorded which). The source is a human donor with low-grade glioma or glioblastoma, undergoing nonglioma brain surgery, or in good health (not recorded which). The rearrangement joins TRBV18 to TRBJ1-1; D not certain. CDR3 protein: CASSPPAQKNTEAFF. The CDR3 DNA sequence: TGTGCCAGCTCACCACCGGCTCAAAAGAACACTGAAGCTTTCTTT.